Listed below are T cell receptor beta chains from one sample, sequenced in a study of blood T cell repertoires in COVID-19. Clones were sequenced by immunoSEQ multiplex PCR, and TCRdb holds only the in-frame ones, with some missing. This sample has around 250,000 clones, with roughly 83% found just once. The sequencing sample was made of PBMCs or T cells enriched from blood (not recorded which). The receptor set was obtained from a woman between 45 and 65 years old who had recovered from COVID-19. Both conserved end residues are part of each CDR3. The D gene is left open where the match is weak. Size is omitted from some rows. Given values are once, few, many or a class for expanded clones.

j_call: TRBJ2-7; clone_size: -; v_call: TRBV30; d_call: -; cdr3_nt: TGTGCCTGGAATGGAGGGGCCTACGAGCAGTACTTC; cdr3_aa: CAWNGGAYEQYF
j_call: TRBJ1-2; clone_size: once; v_call: TRBV10-3; d_call: TRBD1; cdr3_nt: TGTGCCATCAGTGACCCCCGAGCGGGACAGGGGGATGGCTACACCTTC; cdr3_aa: CAISDPRAGQGDGYTF
j_call: TRBJ1-1; clone_size: -; v_call: TRBV7-2; d_call: TRBD1; cdr3_nt: TGTGCCAGCAGCCCGCAGACAGGGGGAAAAACTGAAGCTTTCTTT; cdr3_aa: CASSPQTGGKTEAFF
j_call: TRBJ1-2; clone_size: -; v_call: TRBV7-3; d_call: -; cdr3_nt: TGTGCCAGCAGCCCCGGACAGTTCACTAACTATGGCTACACCTTC; cdr3_aa: CASSPGQFTNYGYTF
j_call: TRBJ1-3; clone_size: -; v_call: TRBV15; d_call: TRBD1; cdr3_nt: TGTGCCACCAGCAGCGGACAGGGGGCGCGAGGAAACACCATATATTTT; cdr3_aa: CATSSGQGARGNTIYF
j_call: TRBJ1-2; clone_size: few; v_call: TRBV7-2; d_call: TRBD1; cdr3_nt: TGTGCCAGCAGCTCTCGACAGGGGGCGGACTATGGCTACACCTTC; cdr3_aa: CASSSRQGADYGYTF
j_call: TRBJ1-2; clone_size: -; v_call: TRBV28; d_call: TRBD1; cdr3_nt: TGTGCCAGCAGACCGGACAGGGGTTCCTATGGCTACACCTTC; cdr3_aa: CASRPDRGSYGYTF
j_call: TRBJ2-3; clone_size: -; v_call: TRBV7-3; d_call: TRBD2; cdr3_nt: TGTGCCAGCAGGCATACGGGAGGGACAGATACGCAGTATTTT; cdr3_aa: CASRHTGGTDTQYF
j_call: TRBJ2-3; clone_size: -; v_call: TRBV21-1; d_call: -; cdr3_nt: TGTGCCAGCAGCAAACTCGGACTAGCGGGAGGGCCAGATACGCAGTATTTT; cdr3_aa: CASSKLGLAGGPDTQYF
j_call: TRBJ2-7; clone_size: -; v_call: TRBV6-6; d_call: TRBD1; cdr3_nt: TGTGCCAGCAGACGCCGGGACAGGGGGCGGGAGCAGTACTTC; cdr3_aa: CASRRRDRGREQYF